This entry lists 6 T cell receptor beta chains sequenced from one sample in a study of blood T cells in healthy people across ages (dated by TCRdb to about 2015). Library creation used 5' RACE. The data were produced on an Illumina HiSeq 2500. A second PCR of roughly 6 to 12 cycles was run with a J-beta primer mix and a sample-barcoded 5' primer. The public reads were quality trimmed at Q25 with fastp and then assembled into clones with MiXCR by TCRdb, keeping productive beta chains. CDR3 protein sequences are deduplicated, and each keeps its most common genes and DNA. The sample table records more than 450,000 distinct CDR3 sequences; about 26% of these occur just once. The ten most abundant clones make up 3% to 4% of the sample. This sample also belongs to another study, concerning T cells of mothers and their children.

Specimen: blood. Every receptor here comes from a boy under 10 years old in good health.

This clonotype has at least ten counts. V usage is TRBV15 and J usage is TRBJ2-1; the D is unclear. CDR1 and CDR2 from the germline V gene are LNHNV and YYDKDF (reference sequence). V dropped 2 bases and J dropped 7 bases, with 12 bases sitting between them. The length of the CDR3 is 14 residues. The CDR3 is CATSRLIGLNEQFF. For the CDR3, the DNA is TGTGCCACCAGCAGACTGATAGGGTTGAATGAGCAGTTCTTC.

This clonotype was detected a few times. The chain is built from TRBV25-1 and TRBJ1-4; 11 bases align to TRBD1. This CDR3 has 16 residues. V shed 0 bases, J shed 8 bases, and the junction held 5 bases outside the gene matches. Germline assignment: CDR1 MGHDK and CDR2 SYGVNS. The CDR3 DNA is TGTGCCAGCAGTGAATATAGGACAGGGGGCGGAGAAAAACTGTTTTTT. It specifies CASSEYRTGGGEKLFF.

In this sample, this clonotype turned up a few times. J is TRBJ1-2 and V is TRBV29-1; 9 bases agree with TRBD1. The CDR3 is made up of 16 amino acids. The V gene end was trimmed by 3 bases and the J gene end by 3 bases; junction bases not matched to a gene: 11. The V gene's germline CDR1 is SQVTM and CDR2 ANQGSEA. As DNA, the CDR3 is TGCAGCGTTGATGGTTTTGGGACAGGGTACGACTATGGCTACACCTTC. Translated, it gives CSVDGFGTGYDYGYTF.

The chain recombines TRBV9 with TRBJ1-3; D remains ambiguous. Germline lookup yields CDR1 SGDLS and CDR2 YYNGEE. V lost 4 bases to trimming and J lost 4 bases, with 15 bases between them. The CDR3 totals 15 residues. CDR3 DNA sequence: TGTGCCAGCAGCCCAAGACCGGGAGCAGGAAACACCATATATTTT. Translated: CASSPRPGAGNTIYF. The whole variable domain, remainder taken from reference TRBV9 and TRBJ1-3, is DSGVTQTPKHLITATGQRVTLRCSPRSGDLSVYWYQQSLDQGLQFLIQYYNGEERAKGNILERFSAQQFPDLHSELNLSSLELGDSALYFCASSPRPGAGNTIYFGEGSWLTVV.

This clonotype was seen a single time. The junction departs from germline at one end; a sequencing error may be responsible. The V and J genes are TRBV20-1 and TRBJ2-1; TRBD2 is a possible D gene (5 bases). The length of the CDR3 is 14 residues. Per the germline V gene, CDR1 is DFQATT and CDR2 is SNEGSKA (reference sequence). In nucleotides, the CDR3 is TGTAGTGCTAACGGTCACCGGGACTACAATGAGCAGTTCTTC. The encoded protein is CSANGHRDYNEQFF.

This clonotype was counted only a few times. CDR3 sequence reads: CSARVIRSGGLDNEQFF. CDR3 in DNA: TGCAGTGCTAGAGTCATCAGGTCCGGGGGATTAGACAATGAGCAGTTCTTC. The chain joins TRBV20-1 to TRBJ2-5, with a weak D call TRBD2 (6 bases). Near its end, the DNA agrees better with TRBJ2-1, so the J call may be wrong. Looked up from germline, CDR1 is DFQATT and CDR2 is SNEGSKA (reference sequence). There are 17 residues in the CDR3.